The clone carrying this T cell receptor (beta chain) turned up a few times. The CDR3 is 15 residues long. The germline CDR1 and CDR2 sequences are SEHNR and FQNEAQ (reference sequence). V lost 5 bases, J lost 0 bases, and 11 bases lay in between. The source material, RNA transcripts, was used to amplify TCR beta CDR3 regions. In the first-round RT-PCR of the TCR CDR3, the HTBI primer set was used. TCRdb ran MiXCR on the multiplex PCR reads and lists one entry per CDR3 protein. The sample lists 300,000 to 450,000 distinct CDR3 sequences, 25% seen once, with less than 75% in the top ten. This record comes from a study of T cells in Graves' hyperthyroidism and ophthalmopathy.

The clonotype originates from a man in his fifties or sixties with Graves' hyperthyroidism. The chain recombines TRBV7-9 with TRBJ2-1; no clear D gene. The sequencing input was blood. In DNA form, the CDR3 reads TGTGCCAGCAGCGACGTCCGGAGCTCCTACAATGAGCAGTTCTTC. Translating gives CASSDVRSSYNEQFF.